This T cell receptor (beta chain) was recorded in a study of control samples from healthy donors and cancer patients. CDR3 size: 14 residues. Germline V gene sequence: CDR1 KGHSH, CDR2 LQKENI. The ends lost 3 bases at V and 7 bases at J; junction bases unmatched: 7. This clone was recorded a few times. TCRdb's table, derived via immunoSEQ multiplex PCR, lists solely in-frame clones and lacks some. Of under 300,000 clones in the sample, more than 65% were seen once. This rearrangement joins TRBV18 to TRBJ1-2, with 8 bases that match TRBD1. The sequenced sample consisted of PBMCs. This TCR derives from a woman aged 60-70 years with lung cancer. The CDR3 sequence is CASSPEGQGSGYTF. CDR3 DNA sequence: TGTGCCAGCTCACCCGAAGGACAGGGCAGTGGCTACACCTTC.